This T cell receptor (beta chain) was profiled in a study of beta chain features in type 1 diabetes (dated by TCRdb to the late 2010s). Notes on the research overall: Patients and healthy donors did not differ in mean age, gender distribution, total cell number or subset yield. A total of roughly 100 million sorted cells were examined across all samples, and the number of cells per subset was strongly correlated with RNA yield. In the study, recently diagnosed type 1 diabetes patients and matched healthy donors were compared on the TCRB repertoires of their sorted circulating CD4+ T cell subsets. Regulatory and stem cell-like memory subsets were obtained from only 8 patients and roughly eight healthy donors, while naive and central memory subsets were obtained from all 30 or so donors.

From each donor, a single peripheral blood sample of 100 to 150 mL on average was drawn into heparinised tubes. A BD FACSAria II and a panel including CD45RO, CCR7, CD25, CD127, CD95 and CD27 were used to sort naive, central memory, regulatory and stem cell-like memory CD4+ T cells. All sorted populations exceeded 95% purity. PBMCs were isolated right away by Lymphoprep density gradient centrifugation and were stained directly, without culture. Samples were stained and sorted in pairs, with one healthy donor and one patient per experiment, so that batch effects were minimized. The High Capacity cDNA Reverse Transcription Kit was used to reverse transcribe all of the isolated RNA, meaning that expressed TCRB transcripts were what got sequenced. Deep immunoSEQ sequencing was performed on naive, central memory and regulatory T cell samples, with an average of about 3.57 million total reads per sample. After sorted cells were lysed in RLT buffer, RNA was extracted with DNase-treated RNeasy Micro or Mini kits, with the choice depending on cell number. To prevent cross-contamination, each cell subset was processed individually, whereas patient and healthy donor samples were processed jointly. The immunoSEQ multiplex PCR was used to amplify TCRB sequences from cDNA, yielding 87-bp fragments that span the CDR3 region. The amplicons were sequenced using the Illumina HiSeq platform. Regarding the original processing steps: Synthetic template baselines were used to correct PCR bias computationally, reads within Hamming distance 2 were collapsed together, and singletons that could not be merged were discarded. Reads were aligned against IMGT to assign V, D and J genes, CDR3 length and insertions or deletions at six rearrangement sites. Within each subset, clonotype counts were normalized to sorted cell number, after which true diversity and Gini coefficients were computed with the tcR R package. Repertoire sharing was quantified using the overlap coefficient calculated on TCRB nucleotide sequences. As a proxy for the pre-selection repertoire, out-of-frame TCRB sequences from naive cells were analyzed. In TCRdb, the immuneACCESS table is reduced to in-frame sequences with V and J assigned. These tables do not hold every clone; where another copy was compared, an unresolved V gene accounts for under half, and the others remain unexplained. From that table come the V and J calls and clone size; the DNA was used to work out D and trimming. The sample table holds 900,000 or so clones, of which roughly 15% were seen once. The ten largest clones represent 0.023% of the sample.

Trimmed from V: 5 bases; trimmed from J: 12 bases; junction bases lacking a gene match: 9. Looking up the germline V gene yields CDR1 SNHLY and CDR2 FYNNEI. CDR3 length: 13 amino acids, cysteine to phenylalanine. Just CDR3 DNA is preserved here, 39 bases in frame from base 1. A note on this clone: What this receptor recognizes is not known. There are no base qualities to consult, and no much larger clone falls within one base.

Findings and caveats that apply to the study as a whole: The naive, central memory and regulatory TCRB repertoires appeared to resemble one another more closely among patients than among healthy donors. Shorter templates might have been favored by PCR, but patient and control samples were amplified and corrected together, so both groups would have been affected equally by any skew. Because cDNA was sequenced instead of genomic DNA, activated cells with high expression could be over-represented, although the groups did not differ in activation or CD3 levels. At VDJ recombination sites, patients with type 1 diabetes made fewer insertions and deleted more nucleotides, a pattern implying thymic rearrangement abnormalities. Because the HLA sub-analyses included only small numbers of individuals, any influence of HLA type on TCRB rearrangement was left unresolved. Type 1 diabetes patients showed a moderate but significant shortening of TCRB CDR3 length in all four CD4+ subsets.

This TCR was sampled from a woman aged 18-35 years in good health. The sample consisted of naive CD4+ T cells from blood. The meaning of the sample's cell subset or site label: true naive CD4+ T cells. Recombination joined TRBV2 with TRBJ2-4; 8 bases in the junction line up with TRBD1. CDR3 loop: CASSQDRERSQYF. The nucleotide sequence reads as follows: TGTGCCAGCAGTCAGGACAGGGAAAGGAGTCAGTACTTC.